A selection of T cell receptor beta chains follows, all from one sample in a study of shared clonotypes between healthy human individuals. Using immunoSEQ multiplex PCR, the repertoire was profiled, and TCRdb retains in-frame clones only, with some absent. The sample lists over a million clones, approximately 98.5% occurring once. The specimen sequenced was naive CD4+ T cells sorted from blood. The receptors originated from a man aged 30 to 45 in good health. The CDR3 runs from the conserved cysteine through the conserved F or W. Fields, in order: J gene, V gene, CDR3 protein.

J: TRBJ2-1; V: TRBV11-3; CDR3: CASSGTLYNEQFF
J: TRBJ1-4; V: TRBV5-5; CDR3: CASSLITGQKLFF
J: TRBJ2-7; V: TRBV7-9; CDR3: CASSYSDYEQYF
J: TRBJ2-1; V: TRBV11-3; CDR3: CASSLAGTSGGLSYNEQFF
J: TRBJ2-5; V: TRBV5-1; CDR3: CASSLELGPGETQYF
J: TRBJ2-2; V: TRBV5-4; CDR3: CASSLAQGAVGELFF
J: TRBJ2-6; V: TRBV7-2; CDR3: CASSLVGSGANVLTF
J: TRBJ1-2; V: TRBV6-1; CDR3: CASSGGPGYGYTF
J: TRBJ2-7; V: TRBV4-2; CDR3: CASSQEKGGGVISYEQYF
J: TRBJ1-2; V: TRBV14; CDR3: CASSQGGGSLYGYTF
J: TRBJ1-5; V: TRBV7-7; CDR3: CASSRGSNQPQHF
J: TRBJ2-3; V: TRBV7-2; CDR3: CASSLRTGTDTQYF
J: TRBJ2-7; V: TRBV7-8; CDR3: CASSPLLTGALEQYF
J: TRBJ2-1; V: TRBV28; CDR3: CASSFREGLSNEQFF
J: TRBJ2-3; V: TRBV19; CDR3: CASSARASTDTQYF
J: TRBJ2-2; V: TRBV18; CDR3: CASSPRAGSAYTGELFF
J: TRBJ2-1; V: TRBV7-6; CDR3: CASSKGLATQGGQFF
J: TRBJ2-3; V: TRBV28; CDR3: CASSPPRDTQYF
J: TRBJ2-5; V: TRBV27; CDR3: CASSSNPYGRETQYF
J: TRBJ1-2; V: TRBV30; CDR3: CAWSVGTGDYGYTF
J: TRBJ1-1; V: TRBV18; CDR3: CASSHTGTGFSGTEAFF
J: TRBJ2-2; V: TRBV6-1; CDR3: CASSGLVANTGELFF
J: TRBJ2-7; V: TRBV5-1; CDR3: CASSLKGTSGEWWYF
J: TRBJ1-3; V: TRBV15; CDR3: CATSRDPSPSSGNTIYF
J: TRBJ1-2; V: TRBV27; CDR3: CASSLDRDYGYTF
J: TRBJ2-7; V: TRBV28; CDR3: CASSQAGSPYEQYF
J: TRBJ2-3; V: TRBV7-9; CDR3: CASSLASGSNTDTQYF
J: TRBJ2-7; V: TRBV6-1; CDR3: CASSAADGPYEQYF
J: TRBJ1-5; V: TRBV7-2; CDR3: CASSFLGGNQPQHF
J: TRBJ2-5; V: TRBV7-2; CDR3: CASSLEGQGGETQYF
J: TRBJ2-7; V: TRBV7-6; CDR3: CASSLASGWNDEQYF
J: TRBJ1-2; V: TRBV30; CDR3: CAWTAGVGYTF
J: TRBJ2-7; V: TRBV2; CDR3: CASSEGRGSYEQYF
J: TRBJ1-1; V: TRBV6-5; CDR3: CATRKDSPGPEAFF
J: TRBJ1-2; V: TRBV30; CDR3: CAWSRTANYGYTF
J: TRBJ2-5; V: TRBV28; CDR3: CASSPRGGTRYF
J: TRBJ2-7; V: TRBV7-9; CDR3: CASSLESWGQNYEQYF
J: TRBJ2-7; V: TRBV5-1; CDR3: CASSPGLSQEVGYEQYF
J: TRBJ2-7; V: TRBV6-6; CDR3: CASSTGQSPSYEQYF
J: TRBJ1-5; V: TRBV28; CDR3: CASSLWAERGVSWAQHF
J: TRBJ2-3; V: TRBV5-1; CDR3: CASSLGPGASTDTQYF
J: TRBJ2-2; V: TRBV5-4; CDR3: CASSSGIGELFF
J: TRBJ1-5; V: TRBV18; CDR3: CASSIADDQPQHF
J: TRBJ2-1; V: TRBV27; CDR3: CASSFNGAGGYNEQFF
J: TRBJ2-1; V: TRBV7-8; CDR3: CASSLRANSYNEQFF
J: TRBJ2-5; V: TRBV19; CDR3: CASSIVGTNQETQYF
J: TRBJ2-3; V: TRBV7-9; CDR3: CASGAAGGGSDTQYF
J: TRBJ1-1; V: TRBV5-1; CDR3: CASRNLNTEAFF
J: TRBJ2-7; V: TRBV27; CDR3: CASRPGQGKITPSYEQYF
J: TRBJ2-2; V: TRBV11-2; CDR3: CASSLLIALNTGELFF